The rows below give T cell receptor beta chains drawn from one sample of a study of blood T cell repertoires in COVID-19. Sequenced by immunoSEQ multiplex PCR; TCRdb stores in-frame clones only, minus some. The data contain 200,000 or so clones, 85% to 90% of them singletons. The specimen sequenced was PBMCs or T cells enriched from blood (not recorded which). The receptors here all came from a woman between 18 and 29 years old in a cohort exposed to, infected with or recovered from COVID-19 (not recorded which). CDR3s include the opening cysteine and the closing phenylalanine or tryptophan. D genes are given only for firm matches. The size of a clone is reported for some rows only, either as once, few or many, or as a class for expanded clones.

TGTGCCAGCAGGACGGACAGGGACGAGCAGTACTTC,CASRTDRDEQYF,TRBJ2-7,TRBD1,.,TRBV2
TGCGCCAGCAGCTTGGACCCGCCGCCGAGTACCGGGGAGCTGTTTTTT,CASSLDPPPSTGELFF,TRBJ2-2,.,.,TRBV5-1
TGTGCCAGCAGCCAAGATCGGACAGACCCGGCTTATGGCTACACCTTC,CASSQDRTDPAYGYTF,TRBJ1-2,.,.,TRBV4-2
TGCGCCAGCAGTGAGCAGGGGTCTGGAAACACCATATATTTT,CASSEQGSGNTIYF,TRBJ1-3,.,.,TRBV5-1
TGTGCCAGCAGCTTAACGGGGCGCCCAGATACGCAGTATTTT,CASSLTGRPDTQYF,TRBJ2-3,.,once,TRBV7-3
TGCGCCAGCAGCTTGCGACAGGGCGGAGATACGCAGTATTTT,CASSLRQGGDTQYF,TRBJ2-3,TRBD1,once,TRBV5-1
TGCGCCAGCAGCTATAGGACAGGTAAAAATGAGCAGTTCTTC,CASSYRTGKNEQFF,TRBJ2-1,TRBD1,.,TRBV5-1
TGTGCCAGCTCACCAGGGGCAGCGACTAATCAGCCCCAGCATTTT,CASSPGAATNQPQHF,TRBJ1-5,.,once,TRBV18
TGTGCCAGCAGTTACGGGACTAGCGGGATTCCTGAGCAGTTCTTC,CASSYGTSGIPEQFF,TRBJ2-1,TRBD2,.,TRBV6-5
TGTGCCAGCAGCATGACAGGGGGGTATAATTCACCCCTCCACTTT,CASSMTGGYNSPLHF,TRBJ1-6,TRBD1,.,TRBV11-2
TGTGCCAGCAGCGCCAGCGGTGAAGCTTTCTTT,CASSASGEAFF,TRBJ1-1,.,once,TRBV11-3
TGTGCCAGCAGTCCCCTCGGGAGCAACGTCCGGAAAAAACTGTTTTTT,CASSPLGSNVRKKLFF,TRBJ1-4,.,.,TRBV28
TGTGCCAGCAGCCCGGTCCTCTCTGGGGCCAACGTCCTGACTTTC,CASSPVLSGANVLTF,TRBJ2-6,.,.,TRBV7-2
TGTGCCAGCAGTTACAAGACAGGGGGTAACTATGGCTACACCTTC,CASSYKTGGNYGYTF,TRBJ1-2,TRBD1,.,TRBV6-5
TGTGCCAGCGATAGGACAGGGAATAGAGAGACCCAGTACTTC,CASDRTGNRETQYF,TRBJ2-5,TRBD1,.,TRBV28
TGTGCCAGCAGTTCGGACTGGAGTCACTACACCTTC,CASSSDWSHYTF,TRBJ1-2,.,once,TRBV28
TGTGCCAGCAGTCTCGGACTAGCGGGGAGTAAGTCTTTT,CASSLGLAGSKSF,TRBJ2-2,TRBD2,.,TRBV2
TGTGCCAGCAGCTTTGGGACAGGGAGCACAGATACGCAGTATTTT,CASSFGTGSTDTQYF,TRBJ2-3,TRBD1,.,TRBV5-6
TGTGCCATCAGTGAAATCATGGAGAGAGGCACAGATACGCAGTATTTT,CAISEIMERGTDTQYF,TRBJ2-3,.,.,TRBV10-3
TGTGCCAGCAACCGAGGAGGGGTCTTAGGCGAGCAGTACTTC,CASNRGGVLGEQYF,TRBJ2-7,.,.,TRBV28
TGTGCCAGCTCTCTGCCGGACAGGGGTTACGAGCAGTACTTC,CASSLPDRGYEQYF,TRBJ2-7,TRBD1,.,TRBV19
TGTGCCACCAGCAGAAAGGGGGTTGGGAATCAGCCCCAGCATTTT,CATSRKGVGNQPQHF,TRBJ1-5,.,.,TRBV15
TGTGCCAGCAGCACCCGACTAGGACCCTCGGGGATGAACACTGAAGCTTTCTTT,CASSTRLGPSGMNTEAFF,TRBJ1-1,.,.,TRBV14
TGTGCCAGCAGTGGGCAGGGGCTCCTTTTTCCCCAGCATTTT,CASSGQGLLFPQHF,TRBJ1-5,.,.,TRBV28
TGCGCCAGCAGCCACGGGACAGCAGACTATAATTCACCCCTCCACTTT,CASSHGTADYNSPLHF,TRBJ1-6,TRBD1,.,TRBV5-1
TGCGCCAGCAGACGACGTTTAGCGGGTTCCTACGAGCAGTACTTC,CASRRRLAGSYEQYF,TRBJ2-7,TRBD2,once,TRBV5-1
TGTGCCAGTAGTAGCGGGACTAGCGGGGGTGTTTCGACCTTC,CASSSGTSGGVSTF,TRBJ2-4,TRBD2,.,TRBV19
TGTGCCAGCAGCTTGGCACAAGTCAATGAGCAGTTCTTC,CASSLAQVNEQFF,TRBJ2-1,.,many,TRBV5-4
TGTGCCAGCAGCTTAGAGGGGACAGACTTCTCCTACGAGCAGTACTTC,CASSLEGTDFSYEQYF,TRBJ2-7,TRBD1,.,TRBV13
TGTGCCACCAGTGATCCTAGCGGTTACGAGCAGTACTTC,CATSDPSGYEQYF,TRBJ2-7,TRBD2,.,TRBV24-1
TGTGCCAGCAGCGCTGGACAGGACTATGGCTACACCTTC,CASSAGQDYGYTF,TRBJ1-2,TRBD1,.,TRBV11-1
TGTGCCAGCAGTCAAACAGTCACGAACACCGGGGAGCTGTTTTTT,CASSQTVTNTGELFF,TRBJ2-2,.,.,TRBV27
TGTGCCAGCAGCCTAGGACTAGCGGAAAACGAGCAGTACTTC,CASSLGLAENEQYF,TRBJ2-7,TRBD2,.,TRBV5-6
TGTGCCAGCAGCCTAACCACAGGGGCCTCCTACGAGCAGTACTTC,CASSLTTGASYEQYF,TRBJ2-7,TRBD1,.,TRBV3-1/TRBV3-2